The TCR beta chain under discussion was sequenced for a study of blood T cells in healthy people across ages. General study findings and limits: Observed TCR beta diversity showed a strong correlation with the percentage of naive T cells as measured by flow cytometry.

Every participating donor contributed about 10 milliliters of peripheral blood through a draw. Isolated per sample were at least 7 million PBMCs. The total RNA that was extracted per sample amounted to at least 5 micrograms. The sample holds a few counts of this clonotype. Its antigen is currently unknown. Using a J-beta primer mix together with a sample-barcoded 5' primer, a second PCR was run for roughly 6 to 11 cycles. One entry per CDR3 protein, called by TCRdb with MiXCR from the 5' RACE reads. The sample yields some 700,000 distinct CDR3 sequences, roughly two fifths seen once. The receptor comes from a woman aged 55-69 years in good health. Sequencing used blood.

CDR3 bases: TGCAGCGTTGCCCAGGGGGAGAACACTGAAGCTTTCTTT. Protein sequence: CSVAQGENTEAFF. This chain connects TRBV29-1 to TRBJ1-1, with 7 bases identical to TRBD1. Unmatched junction bases numbered 3, after V lost 4 bases and J lost 1 base. Germline CDR1 is SQVTM and CDR2 is ANQGSEA. This CDR3 region has 13 residues.